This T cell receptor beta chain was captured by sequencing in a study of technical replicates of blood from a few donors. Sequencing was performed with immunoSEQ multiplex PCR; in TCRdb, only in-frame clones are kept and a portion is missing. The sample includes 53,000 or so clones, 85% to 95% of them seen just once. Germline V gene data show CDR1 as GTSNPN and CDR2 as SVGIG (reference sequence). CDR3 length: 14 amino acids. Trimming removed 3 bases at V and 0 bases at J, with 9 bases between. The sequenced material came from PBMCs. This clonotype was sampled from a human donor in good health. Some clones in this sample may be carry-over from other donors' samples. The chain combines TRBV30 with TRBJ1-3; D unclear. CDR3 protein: CAWSGIFSGNTIYF. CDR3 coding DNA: TGTGCCTGGAGCGGGATTTTCTCTGGAAACACCATATATTTT.